This TCR beta chain was documented in a study of shared clonotypes between healthy human individuals. Trimming took 5 bases from V and 1 from J, leaving 14 bases between them. The CDR3 runs 15 residues. Germline lookup yields CDR1 KGHSH and CDR2 LQKENI. TCRdb's table, derived via immunoSEQ multiplex PCR, lists solely in-frame clones and lacks some. The sample yields over a million clones, around 97% seen once. The receptor was isolated from a man aged 30 to 45 in good health. The chain employs TRBV18 and TRBJ1-1, with D perhaps TRBD1 (6 bases). The sample comprised naive CD4+ T cells sorted from blood. Subset reported: CD45RA+ positively selected. For the CDR3, the DNA is TGTGCCAGCTCAGTACAGGGAACTAGGAACACTGAAGCTTTCTTT. This sequence encodes CASSVQGTRNTEAFF.